Each of the 16 T cell receptor beta chains below was sequenced from the same sample in a study of cytomegalovirus exposure and HLA in healthy donors. The study ran its PCR with 60 Vbeta and 13 Jbeta primers. The data were produced by immunoSEQ multiplex PCR, yet TCRdb's version contains in-frame clones alone and is incomplete. This sample has around 150,000 clones, with around 79% found just once. Material for sequencing was PBMCs. These receptors originate from a woman in her forties or fifties in good health and CMV-seropositive.

This clone was detected a few times. This chain links TRBV27 with TRBJ1-1; D is unresolved. This CDR3 has 15 residues. V lost 3 bases, J lost 2 bases, and 13 bases lay in between. CDR1 and CDR2 (germline): MNHEY, SMNVEV (reference sequence). The CDR3 sequence is CASSFAGGGNTEAFF. CDR3 sequence (DNA): TGTGCCAGCAGTTTCGCCGGAGGTGGAAACACTGAAGCTTTCTTT.

The genes are TRBV5-1 and TRBJ1-2, with 10 bases matching TRBD1. The CDR3 sequence is 14 residues long. After removal of 5 bases from V and 2 bases from J, the junction contained 3 bases not matched to a gene. Germline lookup yields CDR1 SGHRS and CDR2 YFSETQ. Written as DNA, the CDR3 is TGCGCCAGCAGAATGGGACAGGGGAACTATGGCTACACCTTC. This gives the protein CASRMGQGNYGYTF.

The chain combines TRBV7-2 with TRBJ2-3; TRBD2 matches at 9 bases. The CDR3 is 14 residues long. Per germline, CDR1 SGHTA and CDR2 FQGNSA. Unmatched junction bases numbered 1, after V lost 3 bases and J lost 3 bases. In DNA, the CDR3 is TGTGCCAGCAGCTTGGGACTAGCAACAGATACGCAGTATTTT. Amino acid sequence: CASSLGLATDTQYF. The full variable domain, completed using reference TRBV7-2 and TRBJ2-3, is GAGVSQSPSNKVTEKGKDVELRCDPISGHTALYWYRQSLGQGLEFLIYFQGNSAPDKSGLPSDRFSAERTGGSVSTLTIQRTQQEDSAVYLCASSLGLATDTQYFGPGTRLTVL.

J is TRBJ2-7 and V is TRBV2; 7 bases are a match to TRBD2. CDR3 size: 12 residues. CDR1 SNHLY and CDR2 FYNNEI come from the germline V gene. V shed 6 bases and J 7 bases; nucleotides not matched to a gene: 6. The DNA for the CDR3 is TGTGCCAGCAGGGGGGAGGGTCCGGAGCAGTACTTC. This encodes CASRGEGPEQYF.

The chain combines TRBV27 with TRBJ2-3; 12 nucleotides agree with TRBD1. The CDR3 is made up of 18 amino acids. Looked up from germline, CDR1 is MNHEY and CDR2 is SMNVEV (reference sequence). Trimming took 5 bases from V and 5 from J; bases not matched to a gene: 14. CDR3 loop: CASSPRDRGLLRVDTQYF. CDR3 nucleotides: TGTGCCAGCAGTCCTCGGGACAGGGGGCTTCTTCGGGTAGATACGCAGTATTTT.

The gene calls are TRBV4-1 and TRBJ1-5, with TRBD1 identical over 9 bases. J lost 6 bases, V lost 6 bases, and 6 bases had no gene match. The CDR3 is made up of 14 amino acids. CDR1 MGHRA and CDR2 YSYEKL come from the germline V gene. CDR3: CASSSTGGVQPQHF. DNA for the CDR3: TGCGCCAGCAGTTCCACAGGGGGCGTTCAGCCCCAGCATTTT.

This chain joins TRBV14 and TRBJ2-3; possibly TRBD2 for D (6 bases). The germline V and J ends were trimmed by 0 bases and 1 base, with 11 bases remaining between them. CDR1 is SGHDN, CDR2 FVKESK, per germline. This CDR3 spans 16 amino acids. In nucleotides, the CDR3 is TGTGCCAGCAGCCAAGACGGCGGGGCGGGCACAGATACGCAGTATTTT. Protein sequence: CASSQDGGAGTDTQYF.

This clone has only one observation. The gene calls are TRBV7-2 and TRBJ2-1; TRBD2 is a possible D gene (5 bases). Germline V gene lookup returns CDR1 SGHTA and CDR2 FQGNSA. The CDR3 has 13 amino acids. The V end was cut by 5 bases, the J end by 16 bases, with 21 bases between. The CDR3 DNA follows: TGTGCCAGCAGCCCCAGGTATAAGGGCGGACTCTTCTTC. The encoded protein is CASSPRYKGGLFF. Supplemented by reference TRBV7-2 and TRBJ2-1, the full variable domain reads GAGVSQSPSNKVTEKGKDVELRCDPISGHTALYWYRQSLGQGLEFLIYFQGNSAPDKSGLPSDRFSAERTGGSVSTLTIQRTQQEDSAVYLCASSPRYKGGLFFGPGTRLTVL.

The V gene is TRBV2, the J gene TRBJ1-2, with a possible D match to TRBD1 (5 bases). Germline V CDR1 and CDR2: SNHLY, FYNNEI. The ends were cut back, 4 bases at V and 6 bases at J, with 18 bases in the middle. The CDR3 is 15 residues long. The CDR3 bases are TGTGCCAGCAGTGGATTTGGGGGGGAAATAGATGGCTACACCTTC. Its translation is CASSGFGGEIDGYTF. The complete variable domain, with remaining parts taken from reference TRBV2 and TRBJ1-2, reads EPEVTQTPSHQVTQMGQEVILRCVPISNHLYFYWYRQILGQKVEFLVSFYNNEISEKSEIFDDQFSVERPDGSNFTLKIRSTKLEDSAMYFCASSGFGGEIDGYTFGSGTRLTVV.

This clone was detected a few times. This chain connects TRBV7-8 to TRBJ2-1; a possible D gene is TRBD1 (6 bases). The CDR3 loop spans 15 amino acids. Trimming removed 7 bases at V and 1 base at J, with 14 bases between. Germline V gene sequence: CDR1 SGHVS, CDR2 FQNEAQ. The CDR3 nucleotides read TGTGCCAGCACCGAACAGGGTAGGTCCTACAATGAGCAGTTCTTC. This gives the protein CASTEQGRSYNEQFF.

This clone was seen a single time. The V gene is TRBV15, the J gene TRBJ1-2; TRBD1 aligns across 9 bases. This CDR3 spans 15 amino acids. With V trimmed by 1 base and J by 3 bases, 3 bases remained unmatched. The germline V gene encodes CDR1 LNHNV and CDR2 YYDKDF (reference sequence). CDR3 loop: CATSRGDRVDYGYTF. CDR3 coding DNA: TGTGCCACCAGCAGAGGGGACAGGGTGGACTATGGCTACACCTTC.

The chain joins TRBV6-1 to TRBJ2-1, with a possible D match to TRBD2 (6 bases). The CDR3 is 15 amino acids. In germline, CDR1 is MNHNS, CDR2 SASEGT. Trimming took off 6 bases at V and 4 bases at J, with 16 bases between the two ends. CDR3 nucleotides: TGTGCCAGCAGGTCCGGGGGACTGCCGTACAATGAGCAGTTCTTC. Translating gives CASRSGGLPYNEQFF.

This clone was found once. The chain couples TRBV13 to TRBJ2-1; D unclear. Trimming stripped 1 base from V and 6 bases from J, with 7 bases between. The CDR3 consists of 13 residues. CDR1 is PRHDT and CDR2 is FYEKMQ in the germline V gene (reference sequence). The CDR3 protein is CASSLVDFNEQFF. CDR3 sequence (DNA): TGTGCCAGCAGCTTAGTAGACTTCAATGAGCAGTTCTTC.

A remark on this clone: A junction boundary mismatches the germline segment, possibly from a read error. The chain recombines TRBV7-7 with TRBJ2-7, with 9 bases fitting TRBD2. Germline-derived CDR1 and CDR2 are SSHAT and FNYEAQ (reference sequence). This CDR3 is built from 15 residues. CDR3 in amino acids: CASSLGAGGPYEQYF. The CDR3 bases are TGTGCTAGCAGCTTAGGAGCGGGAGGTCCCTACGAGCAGTACTTC.

The chain uses TRBV18 and TRBJ2-4; D is perhaps TRBD2 (6 bases). The CDR3 covers 14 residues. Trimming pared 1 base from V and 8 bases from J, leaving 12 bases between. Per germline, CDR1 KGHSH and CDR2 LQKENI. The CDR3 DNA follows: TGTGCCAGCTCACCACGCGCGGGAAGTGACATTCAGTACTTC. Residues: CASSPRAGSDIQYF.

This chain connects TRBV10-1 to TRBJ2-3; TRBD2 is a possible D gene (6 bases). CDR1 is WNHNN, CDR2 SYGVQD, per germline (reference sequence). The CDR3 runs to 16 residues. The germline V and J ends were trimmed by 3 bases and 2 bases, with 15 bases remaining between them. The CDR3 region has the DNA TGCGCCAGCAGTGACTCTAGCGCAGAAAACACAGATACGCAGTATTTT. Residues: CASSDSSAENTDTQYF.